The subject of this entry is one T cell receptor beta chain. Its antigen is unidentified. Both 60 Vbeta primers and 13 Jbeta primers went into the PCR. Clones were sequenced by immunoSEQ multiplex PCR, and TCRdb holds only the in-frame ones, with some missing. The table shows about 160,000 clones, with roughly three quarters occurring only once. The source of the sample is a study of cytomegalovirus exposure and HLA in healthy donors. Study information: For the roughly 400 genotyped donors, approximately 83% fell within the Caucasian-associated ancestry cluster. General study findings and limits: According to a later analysis, donors in an Asian-associated ancestry cluster reportedly had fewer N-insertions than the approximately 670-donor mean. In an earlier analysis, most TCR beta V segments were productive about 87% or about 30% of the time.

The V and J ends lost 5 bases and 1 base, in that order; junction bases with no gene match: 4. The CDR3 has 15 amino acids. Looked up from germline, CDR1 is SEHNR and CDR2 is FQNEAQ (reference sequence). This receptor was taken from a human donor in good health. The J gene is TRBJ2-3, the V gene TRBV7-9; TRBD2 agrees at 9 bases. Sequenced material: PBMCs. CDR3 in amino acids: CASSGAGGRTDTQYF. The CDR3 nucleotides read TGTGCCAGCAGCGGAGCGGGGGGCCGCACAGATACGCAGTATTTT.